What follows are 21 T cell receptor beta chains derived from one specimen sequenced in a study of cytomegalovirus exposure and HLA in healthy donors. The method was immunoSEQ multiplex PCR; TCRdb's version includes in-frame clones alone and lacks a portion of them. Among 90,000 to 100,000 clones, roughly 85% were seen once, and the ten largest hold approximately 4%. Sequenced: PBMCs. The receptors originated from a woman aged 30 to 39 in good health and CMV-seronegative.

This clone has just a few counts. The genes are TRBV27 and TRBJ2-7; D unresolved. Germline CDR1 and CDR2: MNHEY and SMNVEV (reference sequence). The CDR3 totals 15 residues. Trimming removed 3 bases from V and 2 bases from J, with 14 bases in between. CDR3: CASSLYLNKPYEQYF. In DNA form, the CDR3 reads TGTGCCAGCAGTTTGTACCTTAACAAACCCTACGAGCAGTACTTC.

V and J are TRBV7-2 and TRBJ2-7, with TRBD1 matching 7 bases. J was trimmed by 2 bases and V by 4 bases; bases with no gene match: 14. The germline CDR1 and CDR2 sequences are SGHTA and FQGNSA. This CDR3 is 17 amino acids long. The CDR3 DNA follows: TGTGCCAGCAGCTCCAGGGGGAACCAGGGGACACCCTACGAGCAGTACTTC. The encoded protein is CASSSRGNQGTPYEQYF.

Written as DNA, the CDR3 is TGTGCCATCAGTTCAAGACAGACCAGCTCTAATGAGCAGTTCTTC. The encoded protein is CAISSRQTSSNEQFF. This chain uses TRBV10-3 with TRBJ2-1; weak D call: TRBD1 (5 bases). Germline V gene lookup returns CDR1 ENHRY and CDR2 SYGVKD. With 5 bases removed from V and 7 bases from J, the gap between germline ends came to 18 bases. The CDR3 consists of 15 residues.

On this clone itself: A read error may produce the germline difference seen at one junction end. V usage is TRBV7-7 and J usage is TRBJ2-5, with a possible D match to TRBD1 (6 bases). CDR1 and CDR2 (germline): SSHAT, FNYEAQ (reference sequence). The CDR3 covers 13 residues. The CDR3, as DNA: TGTGCTAGCAGCTTTAGGACAGAAGAGACCCAGTACTTC. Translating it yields CASSFRTEETQYF.

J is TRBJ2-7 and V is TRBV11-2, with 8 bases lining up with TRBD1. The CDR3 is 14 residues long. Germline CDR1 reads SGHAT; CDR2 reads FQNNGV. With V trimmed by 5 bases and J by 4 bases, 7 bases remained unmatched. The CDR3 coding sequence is TGTGCCAGCAGCCTCCGGGACAGGCAGTACGAGCAGTACTTC. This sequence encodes CASSLRDRQYEQYF.

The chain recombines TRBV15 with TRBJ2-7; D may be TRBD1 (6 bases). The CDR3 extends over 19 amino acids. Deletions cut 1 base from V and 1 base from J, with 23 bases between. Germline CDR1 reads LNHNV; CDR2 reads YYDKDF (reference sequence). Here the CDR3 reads CATSRGISLTGSQSYEQYF. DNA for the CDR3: TGTGCCACCAGCAGAGGTATCTCCCTTACAGGGAGTCAGTCCTACGAGCAGTACTTC.

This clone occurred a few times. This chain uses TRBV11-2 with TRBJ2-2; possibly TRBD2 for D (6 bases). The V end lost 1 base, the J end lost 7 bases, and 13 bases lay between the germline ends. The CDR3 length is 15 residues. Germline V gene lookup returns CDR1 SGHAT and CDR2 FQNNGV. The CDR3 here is CASSLGRGTGGELFF. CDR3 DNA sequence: TGTGCCAGCAGCTTAGGACGGGGGACGGGCGGGGAGCTGTTTTTT.

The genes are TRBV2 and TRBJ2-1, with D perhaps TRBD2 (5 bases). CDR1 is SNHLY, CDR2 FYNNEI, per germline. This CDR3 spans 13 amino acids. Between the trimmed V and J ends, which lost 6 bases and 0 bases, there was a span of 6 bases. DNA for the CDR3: TGTGCCAGCAGCGGGGACTCCTACAATGAGCAGTTCTTC. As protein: CASSGDSYNEQFF.

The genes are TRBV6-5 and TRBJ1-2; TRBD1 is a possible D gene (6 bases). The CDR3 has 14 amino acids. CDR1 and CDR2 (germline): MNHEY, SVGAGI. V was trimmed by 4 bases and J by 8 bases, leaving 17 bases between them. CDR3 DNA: TGTGCCAGCAGTTCCAGAAGGACAGTGGACGGCTACACCTTC. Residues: CASSSRRTVDGYTF.

CDR3 loop: CASSIGRTEAFF. CDR3 DNA: TGTGCCAGTAGTATTGGCCGAACTGAAGCTTTCTTT. The chain links TRBV19 to TRBJ1-1; D remains unclear. Deletions cut 3 bases from V and 5 bases from J, with 7 bases between. The CDR3 runs 12 residues. Germline loops: CDR1 LNHDA, CDR2 SQIVND (reference sequence).

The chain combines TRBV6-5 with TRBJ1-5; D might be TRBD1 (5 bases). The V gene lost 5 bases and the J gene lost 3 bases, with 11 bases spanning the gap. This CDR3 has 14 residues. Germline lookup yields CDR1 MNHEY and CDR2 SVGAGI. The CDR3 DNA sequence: TGTGCCAGCAGTCACCAGGGTTCCAATCAGCCCCAGCATTTT. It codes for CASSHQGSNQPQHF.

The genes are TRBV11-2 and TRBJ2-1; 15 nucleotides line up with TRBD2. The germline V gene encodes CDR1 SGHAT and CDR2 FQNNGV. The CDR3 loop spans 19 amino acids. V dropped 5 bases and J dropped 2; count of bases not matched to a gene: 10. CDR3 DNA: TGTGCCAGCAGCAGAGTGGGACTAGCGGGAGGTCTTGCCTACAATGAGCAGTTCTTC. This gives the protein CASSRVGLAGGLAYNEQFF.

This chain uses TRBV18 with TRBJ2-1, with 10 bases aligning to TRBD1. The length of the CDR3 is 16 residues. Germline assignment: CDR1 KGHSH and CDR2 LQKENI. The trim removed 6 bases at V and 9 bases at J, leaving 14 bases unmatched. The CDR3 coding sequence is TGTGCCAGCTCCCCTCCGGGACAGGGGATTTTGGGTGAGCAGTTCTTC. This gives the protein CASSPPGQGILGEQFF.

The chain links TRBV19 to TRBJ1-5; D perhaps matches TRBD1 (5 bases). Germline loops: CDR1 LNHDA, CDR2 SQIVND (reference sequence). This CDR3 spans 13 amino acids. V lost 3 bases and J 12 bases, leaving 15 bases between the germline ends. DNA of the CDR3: TGTGCCAGTAGTATCTGGACGGGGGATCGCCAGCATTTT. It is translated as CASSIWTGDRQHF.

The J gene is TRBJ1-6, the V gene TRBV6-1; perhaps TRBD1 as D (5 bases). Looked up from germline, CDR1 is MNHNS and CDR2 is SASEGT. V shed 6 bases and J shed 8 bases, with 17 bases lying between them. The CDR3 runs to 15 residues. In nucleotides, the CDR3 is TGTGCCAGCAGAGGGGCCGAAGCAGGCCATTCACCCCTCCACTTT. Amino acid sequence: CASRGAEAGHSPLHF.

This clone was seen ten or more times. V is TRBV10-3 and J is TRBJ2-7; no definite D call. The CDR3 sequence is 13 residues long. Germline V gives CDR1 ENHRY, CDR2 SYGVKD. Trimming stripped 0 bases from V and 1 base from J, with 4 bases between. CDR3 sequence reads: CAISESSSYEQYF. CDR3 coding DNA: TGTGCCATCAGTGAGTCCAGTTCCTACGAGCAGTACTTC.

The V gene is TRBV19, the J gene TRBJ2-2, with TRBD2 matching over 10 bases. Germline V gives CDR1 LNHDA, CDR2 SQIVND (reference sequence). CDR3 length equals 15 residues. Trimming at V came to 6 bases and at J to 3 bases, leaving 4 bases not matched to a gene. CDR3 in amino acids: CASRERGGDTGELFF. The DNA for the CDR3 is TGTGCCAGTAGGGAGCGGGGGGGCGACACCGGGGAGCTGTTTTTT.

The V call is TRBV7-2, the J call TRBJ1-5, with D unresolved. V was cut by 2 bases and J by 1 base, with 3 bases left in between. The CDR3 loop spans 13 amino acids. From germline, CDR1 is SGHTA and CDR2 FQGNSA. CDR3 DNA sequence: TGTGCCAGCAGCTTACAAAGCAATCAGCCCCAGCATTTT. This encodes CASSLQSNQPQHF.

The CDR3 is CASIQGTGGTEAFF. The CDR3 bases are TGTGCCAGCATACAGGGGACAGGGGGCACTGAAGCTTTCTTT. The chain has TRBV27 and TRBJ1-1; 11 nucleotides match TRBD1. Germline CDR1 reads MNHEY; CDR2 reads SMNVEV (reference sequence). This CDR3 comprises 14 residues. Trimming removed 7 bases from V and 4 bases from J; junction bases left unmatched: 5.

The CDR3 DNA follows: TGTGCCAGCAGCTTGGGTTCGACCGGGGGCACTGAAGCTTTCTTT. Translating it yields CASSLGSTGGTEAFF. The chain couples TRBV5-4 to TRBJ1-1, with D possibly matching TRBD1 (5 bases). The germline V gene has CDR1 SGHNT and CDR2 YYREEE (reference sequence). V shed 0 bases and J shed 4 bases, with 13 bases lying between them. This CDR3 has 15 residues.

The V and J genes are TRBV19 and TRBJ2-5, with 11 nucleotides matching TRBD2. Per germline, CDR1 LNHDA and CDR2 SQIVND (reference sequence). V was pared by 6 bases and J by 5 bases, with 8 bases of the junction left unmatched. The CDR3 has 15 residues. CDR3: CASSHLAGGRETQYF. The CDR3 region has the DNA TGTGCCAGTAGCCATCTAGCGGGGGGCCGGGAGACCCAGTACTTC.